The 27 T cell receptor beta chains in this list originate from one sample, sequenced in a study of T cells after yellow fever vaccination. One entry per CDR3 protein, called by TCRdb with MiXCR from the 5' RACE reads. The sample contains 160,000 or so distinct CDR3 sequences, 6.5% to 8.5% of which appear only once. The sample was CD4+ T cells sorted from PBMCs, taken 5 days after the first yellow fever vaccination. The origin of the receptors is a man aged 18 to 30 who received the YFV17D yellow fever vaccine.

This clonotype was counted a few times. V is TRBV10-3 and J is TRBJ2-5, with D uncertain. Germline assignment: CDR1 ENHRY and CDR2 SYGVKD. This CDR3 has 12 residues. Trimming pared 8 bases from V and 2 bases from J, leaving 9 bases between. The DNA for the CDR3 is TGTGCCATCGGGCTCAAACAAGAGACCCAGTACTTC. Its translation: CAIGLKQETQYF.

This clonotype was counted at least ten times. The CDR3 nucleotides read TGCGCCAGCAGCCTTGGGACAGGGTCGAACACCGGGGAGCTGTTTTTT. The encoded protein is CASSLGTGSNTGELFF. The chain couples TRBV4-3 to TRBJ2-2; 9 bases line up with TRBD1. CDR1 and CDR2 (germline): LGHNA, YSLEER. V lost 4 bases and J lost 0; bases outside the gene matches: 3. CDR3 size: 16 residues.

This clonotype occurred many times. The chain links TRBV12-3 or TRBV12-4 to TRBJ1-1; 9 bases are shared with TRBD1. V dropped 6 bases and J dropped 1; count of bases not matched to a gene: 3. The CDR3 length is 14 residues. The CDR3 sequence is CASRGQGANTEAFF. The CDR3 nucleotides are TGTGCCAGCAGGGGACAGGGAGCGAACACTGAAGCTTTCTTT.

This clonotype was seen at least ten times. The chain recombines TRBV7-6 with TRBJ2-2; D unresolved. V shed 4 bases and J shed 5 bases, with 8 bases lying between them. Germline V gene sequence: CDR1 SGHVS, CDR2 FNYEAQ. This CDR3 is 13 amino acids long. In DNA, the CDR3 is TGTGCCAGCAGCTCGACGGTGACCGGGGAGCTGTTTTTT. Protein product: CASSSTVTGELFF.

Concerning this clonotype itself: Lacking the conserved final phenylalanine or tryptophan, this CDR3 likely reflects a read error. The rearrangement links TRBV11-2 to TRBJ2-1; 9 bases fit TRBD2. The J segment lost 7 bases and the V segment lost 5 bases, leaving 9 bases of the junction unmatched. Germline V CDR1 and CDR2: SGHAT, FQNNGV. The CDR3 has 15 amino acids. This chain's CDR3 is CASSLGLAGWNEQFI. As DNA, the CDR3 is TGTGCCAGCAGCCTAGGGCTAGCGGGGTGGAATGAGCAGTTCATC.

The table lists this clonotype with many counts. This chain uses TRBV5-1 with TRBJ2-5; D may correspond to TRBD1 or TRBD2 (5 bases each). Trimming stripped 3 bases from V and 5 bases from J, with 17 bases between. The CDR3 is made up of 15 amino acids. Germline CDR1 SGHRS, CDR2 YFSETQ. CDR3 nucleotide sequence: TGCGCCAGCAGCTCCGGGGACGGCGTGTGGGAGACCCAGTACTTC. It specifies CASSSGDGVWETQYF.

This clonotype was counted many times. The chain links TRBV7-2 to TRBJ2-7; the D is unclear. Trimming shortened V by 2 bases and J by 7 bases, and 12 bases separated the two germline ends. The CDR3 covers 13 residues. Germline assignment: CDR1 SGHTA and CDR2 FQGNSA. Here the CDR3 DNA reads TGTGCCAGCAGCTTATTGCCTCCCAGGGAGCAGTACTTC. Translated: CASSLLPPREQYF.

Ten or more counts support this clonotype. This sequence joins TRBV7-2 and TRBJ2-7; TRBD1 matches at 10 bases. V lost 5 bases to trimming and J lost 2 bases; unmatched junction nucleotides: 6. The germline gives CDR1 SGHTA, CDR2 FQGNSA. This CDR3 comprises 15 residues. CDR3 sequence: CASSRGQGVAYEQYF. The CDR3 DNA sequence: TGTGCCAGCAGCAGAGGACAGGGGGTAGCCTACGAGCAGTACTTC.

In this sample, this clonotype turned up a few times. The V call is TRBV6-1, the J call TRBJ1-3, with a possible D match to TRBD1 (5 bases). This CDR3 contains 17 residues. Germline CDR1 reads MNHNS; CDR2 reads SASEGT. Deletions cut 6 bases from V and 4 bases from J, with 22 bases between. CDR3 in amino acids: CASRRVGAHAGGNTIYF. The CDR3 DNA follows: TGTGCCAGCAGGAGAGTAGGGGCCCACGCTGGCGGAAACACCATATATTTT.

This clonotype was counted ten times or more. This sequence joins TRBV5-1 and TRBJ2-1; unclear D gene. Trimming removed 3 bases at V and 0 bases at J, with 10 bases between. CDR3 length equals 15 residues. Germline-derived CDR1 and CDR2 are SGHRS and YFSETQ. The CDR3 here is CASSSDVSSYNEQFF. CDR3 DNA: TGCGCCAGCAGCTCTGACGTCAGCTCCTACAATGAGCAGTTCTTC.

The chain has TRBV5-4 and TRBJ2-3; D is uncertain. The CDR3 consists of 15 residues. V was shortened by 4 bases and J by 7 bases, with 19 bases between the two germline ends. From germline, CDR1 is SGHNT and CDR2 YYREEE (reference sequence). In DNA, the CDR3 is TGTGCCAGCAGCCCGACCATTCTGAAAACGAATACGCAGTATTTT. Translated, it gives CASSPTILKTNTQYF.

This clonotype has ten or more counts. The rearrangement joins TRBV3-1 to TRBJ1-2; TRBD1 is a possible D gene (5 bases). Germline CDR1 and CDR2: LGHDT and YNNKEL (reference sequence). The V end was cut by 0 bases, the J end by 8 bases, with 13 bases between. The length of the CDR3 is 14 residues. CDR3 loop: CASSQDRGGNGYTF. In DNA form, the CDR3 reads TGTGCCAGCAGCCAAGATCGCGGGGGAAACGGCTACACCTTC.

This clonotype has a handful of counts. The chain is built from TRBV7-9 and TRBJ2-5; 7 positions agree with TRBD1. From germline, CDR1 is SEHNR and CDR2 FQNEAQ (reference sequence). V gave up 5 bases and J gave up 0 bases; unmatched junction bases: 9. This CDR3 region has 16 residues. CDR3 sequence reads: CASSDLVRGHQETQYF. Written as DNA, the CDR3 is TGTGCCAGCAGCGACCTCGTAAGGGGGCACCAAGAGACCCAGTACTTC.

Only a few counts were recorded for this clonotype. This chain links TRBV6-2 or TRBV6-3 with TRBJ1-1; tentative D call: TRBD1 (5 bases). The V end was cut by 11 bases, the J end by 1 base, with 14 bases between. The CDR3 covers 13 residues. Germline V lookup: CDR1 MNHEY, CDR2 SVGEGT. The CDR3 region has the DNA TGTGCCGGACACCGGGACGGGAACACTGAAGCTTTCTTT. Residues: CAGHRDGNTEAFF.

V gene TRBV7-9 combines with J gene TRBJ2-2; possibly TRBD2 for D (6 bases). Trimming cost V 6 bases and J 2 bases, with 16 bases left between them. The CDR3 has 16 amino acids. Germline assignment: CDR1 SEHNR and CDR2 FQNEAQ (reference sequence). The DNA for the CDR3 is TGTGCCAGCAGACTAGCCGGAAACAAAAACACCGGGGAGCTGTTTTTT. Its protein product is CASRLAGNKNTGELFF. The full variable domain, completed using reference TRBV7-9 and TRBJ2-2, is DTGVSQNPRHKITKRGQNVTFRCDPISEHNRLYWYRQTLGQGPEFLTYFQNEAQLEKSRLLSDRFSAERPKGSFSTLEIQRTEQGDSAMYLCASRLAGNKNTGELFFGEGSRLTVL.

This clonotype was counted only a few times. CDR3 region: CASTDRGIEDTQYF. The DNA for the CDR3 is TGCGCCAGCACAGACAGGGGCATTGAAGATACGCAGTATTTT. The chain joins TRBV5-1 to TRBJ2-3; TRBD1 aligns across 8 bases. Germline V gene sequence: CDR1 SGHRS, CDR2 YFSETQ. After removal of 6 bases from V and 5 bases from J, the junction contained 8 bases not matched to a gene. The CDR3 length is 14 residues.

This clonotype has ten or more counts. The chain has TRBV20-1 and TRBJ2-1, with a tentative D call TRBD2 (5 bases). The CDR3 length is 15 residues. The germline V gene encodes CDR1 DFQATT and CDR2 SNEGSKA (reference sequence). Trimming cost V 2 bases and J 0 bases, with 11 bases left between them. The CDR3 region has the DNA TGCAGTGCTAGAACGCCGGGGAGCTCCTACAATGAGCAGTTCTTC. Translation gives CSARTPGSSYNEQFF.

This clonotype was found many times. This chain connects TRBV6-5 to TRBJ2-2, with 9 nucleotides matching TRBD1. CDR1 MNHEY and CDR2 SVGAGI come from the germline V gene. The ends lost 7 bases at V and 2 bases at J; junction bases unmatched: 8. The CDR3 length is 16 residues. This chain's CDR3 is CASTRTGAFNTGELFF. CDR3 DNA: TGTGCCAGCACCCGGACAGGGGCGTTCAACACCGGGGAGCTGTTTTTT.

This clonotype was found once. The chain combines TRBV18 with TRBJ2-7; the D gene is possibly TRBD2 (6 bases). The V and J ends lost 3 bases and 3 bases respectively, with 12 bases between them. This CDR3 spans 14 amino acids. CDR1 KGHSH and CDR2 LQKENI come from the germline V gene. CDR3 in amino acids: CASSPGEDVYEQYF. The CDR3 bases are TGTGCCAGCTCACCTGGGGAGGATGTCTACGAGCAGTACTTC.

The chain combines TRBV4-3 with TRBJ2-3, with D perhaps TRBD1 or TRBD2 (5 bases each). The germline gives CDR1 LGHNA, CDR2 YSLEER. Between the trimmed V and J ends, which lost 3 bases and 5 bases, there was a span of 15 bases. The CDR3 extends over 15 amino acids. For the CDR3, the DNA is TGCGCCAGCAGCCATCGCCGGGACCACGGAGATACGCAGTATTTT. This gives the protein CASSHRRDHGDTQYF.

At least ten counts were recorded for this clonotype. The CDR3 here is CASSLESHQPQHF. CDR3 in DNA: TGTGCCAGCAGTTTAGAGTCCCATCAGCCCCAGCATTTT. The chain couples TRBV12-3 or TRBV12-4 to TRBJ1-5, with D unclear. The CDR3 is 13 amino acids. The V end lost 1 base, the J end lost 5 bases, and 6 bases lay between the germline ends.

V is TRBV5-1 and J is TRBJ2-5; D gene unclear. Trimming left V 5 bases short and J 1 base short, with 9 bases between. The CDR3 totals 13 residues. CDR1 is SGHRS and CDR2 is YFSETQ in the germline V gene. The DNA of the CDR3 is TGCGCCAGCAGTGGGCGGCCCCAAGAGACCCAGTACTTC. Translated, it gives CASSGRPQETQYF.

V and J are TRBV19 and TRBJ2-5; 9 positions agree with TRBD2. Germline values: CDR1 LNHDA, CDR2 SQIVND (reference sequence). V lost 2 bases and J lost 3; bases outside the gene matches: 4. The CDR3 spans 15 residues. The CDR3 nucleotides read TGTGCCAGTAGTATAAGCGGGGGGTTTGAAGAGACCCAGTACTTC. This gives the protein CASSISGGFEETQYF. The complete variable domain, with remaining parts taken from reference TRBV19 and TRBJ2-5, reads DGGITQSPKYLFRKEGQNVTLSCEQNLNHDAMYWYRQDPGQGLRLIYYSQIVNDFQKGDIAEGYSVSREKKESFPLTVTSAQKNPTAFYLCASSISGGFEETQYFGPGTRLLVL.

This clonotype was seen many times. DNA of the CDR3: TGTGCCAGCAGCAGAAATCTAGCGGGGGGCTCCTACAATGAGCAGTTCTTC. It yields the protein CASSRNLAGGSYNEQFF. The chain recombines TRBV5-6 with TRBJ2-1, with 11 bases that match TRBD2. The CDR3 contains 17 residues. V trimming: 4 bases; J trimming: 0 bases; junction bases outside the gene matches: 6. Germline CDR1 reads SGHDT; CDR2 reads YYEEEE.

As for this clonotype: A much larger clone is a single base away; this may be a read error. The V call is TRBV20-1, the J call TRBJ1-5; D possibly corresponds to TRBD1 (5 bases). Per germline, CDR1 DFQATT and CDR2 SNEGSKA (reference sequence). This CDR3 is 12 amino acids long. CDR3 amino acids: CSGTDTNQPQHF. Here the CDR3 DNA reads TGCAGCGGGACGGATACAAATCAGCCCCAGCATTTT.

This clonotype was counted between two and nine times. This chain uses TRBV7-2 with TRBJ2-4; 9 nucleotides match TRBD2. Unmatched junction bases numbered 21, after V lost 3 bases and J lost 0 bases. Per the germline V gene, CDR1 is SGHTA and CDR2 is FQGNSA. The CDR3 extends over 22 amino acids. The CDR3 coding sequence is TGTGCCAGCAGCTTTCTAAAGCTTCCGGCGGGGGGGCCCCGTTTAGCCAAAAACATTCAGTACTTC. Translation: CASSFLKLPAGGPRLAKNIQYF.

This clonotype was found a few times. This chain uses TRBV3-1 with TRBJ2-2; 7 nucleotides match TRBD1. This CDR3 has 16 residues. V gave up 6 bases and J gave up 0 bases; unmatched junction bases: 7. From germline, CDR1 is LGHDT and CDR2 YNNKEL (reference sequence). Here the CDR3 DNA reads TGTGCCAGCAGATTAACCGGGACAGCGAACACCGGGGAGCTGTTTTTT. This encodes CASRLTGTANTGELFF.